A selection of T cell receptor beta chains follows, all from one sample in a study of blood T cell repertoires in COVID-19. Produced via immunoSEQ multiplex PCR; TCRdb's table is partial and in-frame only. The sample records over 150,000 clones, more than 80% being singletons. Sequenced sample: PBMCs or T cells enriched from blood (not recorded which). Every receptor here comes from a man aged 35-49 years who had recovered from COVID-19. Both conserved end residues are part of each CDR3. The D gene is left open where the match is weak. Clone sizes are given selectively: once, few, many, or a class where the clone is expanded.

clone_size: -; j_call: TRBJ2-1; v_call: TRBV9; d_call: TRBD2; cdr3_nt: TGTGCCAGCAGCCACGGGACTAGCGACTACAGCTCCTACAATGAGCAGTTCTTC; cdr3_aa: CASSHGTSDYSSYNEQFF
clone_size: -; j_call: TRBJ1-1; v_call: TRBV28; d_call: -; cdr3_nt: TGTGCCAGCAGTTTTCAGGGGCGACGGAACACTGAAGCTTTCTTT; cdr3_aa: CASSFQGRRNTEAFF
clone_size: -; j_call: TRBJ2-3; v_call: TRBV29-1; d_call: TRBD2; cdr3_nt: TGCAGCGTTGATCCCCTAGCGGTAACCACCACAGATACGCAGTATTTT; cdr3_aa: CSVDPLAVTTTDTQYF
clone_size: -; j_call: TRBJ1-6; v_call: TRBV4-1; d_call: -; cdr3_nt: TGCGCCAGCAGCCCCGAGTTGAGCTCCTATAATTCACCCCTCCACTTT; cdr3_aa: CASSPELSSYNSPLHF
clone_size: -; j_call: TRBJ1-2; v_call: TRBV14; d_call: -; cdr3_nt: TGTGCCAGCAGCCAAGATCTTAGGGGTAACGGCTACACCTTC; cdr3_aa: CASSQDLRGNGYTF
clone_size: -; j_call: TRBJ2-1; v_call: TRBV14; d_call: TRBD2; cdr3_nt: TGTGCCAGCAGCCAAGGAGGCGGGGGGCCCTACAATGAGCAGTTCTTC; cdr3_aa: CASSQGGGGPYNEQFF
clone_size: -; j_call: TRBJ1-3; v_call: TRBV11-3; d_call: -; cdr3_nt: TGTGCCAGCACCGGACAAGCGGGGGACCGGAACACCATATATTTT; cdr3_aa: CASTGQAGDRNTIYF
clone_size: -; j_call: TRBJ1-1; v_call: TRBV9; d_call: TRBD1; cdr3_nt: TGTGCCAGCAGCGTTGGGCTCGACAGGGGGCACACTGAAGCTTTCTTT; cdr3_aa: CASSVGLDRGHTEAFF
clone_size: -; j_call: TRBJ1-2; v_call: TRBV5-1; d_call: -; cdr3_nt: TGCGCCAGCAGCTTGGGTTCGTCCAACTATGGCTACACCTTC; cdr3_aa: CASSLGSSNYGYTF
clone_size: few; j_call: TRBJ1-2; v_call: TRBV5-8; d_call: -; cdr3_nt: TGTGCCAGCAGCTGGCCTAGGAATGGCTACACCTTC; cdr3_aa: CASSWPRNGYTF
clone_size: -; j_call: TRBJ2-5; v_call: TRBV11-2; d_call: -; cdr3_nt: TGTGCCAGCAGCTTAGAAACCAGGAATTTGGAGACCCAGTACTTC; cdr3_aa: CASSLETRNLETQYF
clone_size: once; j_call: TRBJ1-5; v_call: TRBV27; d_call: TRBD1; cdr3_nt: TGTGCCAGCAGACAGACAGGGACTCAGCCCCAGCATTTT; cdr3_aa: CASRQTGTQPQHF
clone_size: few; j_call: TRBJ1-6; v_call: TRBV13; d_call: -; cdr3_nt: TGTGCCAGCAGCTTATCGGAACAGTATAATTCACCCCTCCACTTT; cdr3_aa: CASSLSEQYNSPLHF
clone_size: -; j_call: TRBJ2-1; v_call: TRBV6-5; d_call: TRBD2; cdr3_nt: TGTGCCAGCAGTTACACGGGCGGGGGCTACAATGAGCAGTTCTTC; cdr3_aa: CASSYTGGGYNEQFF
clone_size: -; j_call: TRBJ1-2; v_call: TRBV7-9; d_call: -; cdr3_nt: TGTGCCAGCAGCACATTTCCCCCCGGCTACACCTTC; cdr3_aa: CASSTFPPGYTF
clone_size: -; j_call: TRBJ1-1; v_call: TRBV15; d_call: TRBD1; cdr3_nt: TGTGCCACCAGCAGGGACCCCAGGGGGCGAGATACTGAAGCTTTCTTT; cdr3_aa: CATSRDPRGRDTEAFF
clone_size: -; j_call: TRBJ2-3; v_call: TRBV9; d_call: TRBD2; cdr3_nt: TGTGCCAGCAGCGCCCCTTTTTGGACTAGCGGGGCCCGCACAGATACGCAGTATTTT; cdr3_aa: CASSAPFWTSGARTDTQYF
clone_size: -; j_call: TRBJ1-6; v_call: TRBV6-5; d_call: -; cdr3_nt: TGTGCCAGCAGTTACTCGGACCGGGACTGGAGGTCACCCCTCCACTTT; cdr3_aa: CASSYSDRDWRSPLHF
clone_size: once; j_call: TRBJ2-1; v_call: TRBV9; d_call: TRBD2; cdr3_nt: TGTGCCAGCAGCGTACAACCTAGCGGTAACAATGAGCAGTTCTTC; cdr3_aa: CASSVQPSGNNEQFF
clone_size: -; j_call: TRBJ1-1; v_call: TRBV10-3; d_call: -; cdr3_nt: TGTGCCATCAGACCCGACAGCCCGTACACTGAAGCTTTCTTT; cdr3_aa: CAIRPDSPYTEAFF
clone_size: -; j_call: TRBJ2-5; v_call: TRBV3-1/TRBV3-2; d_call: -; cdr3_nt: TGTGCCAGCAGCCAATCGGACCAAGAGACCCAGTACTTC; cdr3_aa: CASSQSDQETQYF
clone_size: -; j_call: TRBJ1-1; v_call: TRBV6-6; d_call: TRBD1; cdr3_nt: TGTGCCAGCAGTTACCAGGGGGGCACTGAAGCTTTCTTT; cdr3_aa: CASSYQGGTEAFF
clone_size: -; j_call: TRBJ2-7; v_call: TRBV9; d_call: -; cdr3_nt: TGTGCCAGCAGCGTAGACAGGGAGCTGGGCGAGCAGTACTTC; cdr3_aa: CASSVDRELGEQYF
clone_size: -; j_call: TRBJ2-7; v_call: TRBV7-2; d_call: TRBD1; cdr3_nt: TGTGCCAGCAGCTTAGATATCCGTGGGGACAGGACTGGCTACGAGCAGTACTTC; cdr3_aa: CASSLDIRGDRTGYEQYF
clone_size: -; j_call: TRBJ1-3; v_call: TRBV24-1; d_call: -; cdr3_nt: TGTGCCATCCAGGGGTTAGGAGGAAACACCATATATTTT; cdr3_aa: CAIQGLGGNTIYF
clone_size: -; j_call: TRBJ1-1; v_call: TRBV27; d_call: TRBD1; cdr3_nt: TGTGCCAGCAGACTAGGGACAGCCCTGAACACTGAAGCTTTCTTT; cdr3_aa: CASRLGTALNTEAFF
clone_size: -; j_call: TRBJ2-6; v_call: TRBV15; d_call: TRBD1; cdr3_nt: TGTGCCACCAGCGGACCGGGACAGGAACCTTCTGGGGCCAACGTCCTGACTTTC; cdr3_aa: CATSGPGQEPSGANVLTF
clone_size: -; j_call: TRBJ1-2; v_call: TRBV11-3; d_call: -; cdr3_nt: TGTGCCAGCAGCTTAGGCCAGGGAGGTGATGGCTACACCTTC; cdr3_aa: CASSLGQGGDGYTF
clone_size: -; j_call: TRBJ2-3; v_call: TRBV12-3/TRBV12-4; d_call: TRBD2; cdr3_nt: TGTGCCAGCAGCCCTGGACTAGCGGGGCAGTATTTT; cdr3_aa: CASSPGLAGQYF
clone_size: -; j_call: TRBJ1-1; v_call: TRBV5-1; d_call: -; cdr3_nt: TGCGCCAGCAGAGAGACAGGAACTGAAGCTTTCTTT; cdr3_aa: CASRETGTEAFF
clone_size: -; j_call: TRBJ1-1; v_call: TRBV28; d_call: -; cdr3_nt: TGTGCCAGCAGTCCGCCTTTAGCGGGCACTGAAGCTTTCTTT; cdr3_aa: CASSPPLAGTEAFF
clone_size: -; j_call: TRBJ2-7; v_call: TRBV5-1; d_call: TRBD1; cdr3_nt: TGCGCCAGCAGCTACTCCGGGACAGGGGGCGACGAGCAGTACTTC; cdr3_aa: CASSYSGTGGDEQYF
clone_size: -; j_call: TRBJ1-2; v_call: TRBV5-4; d_call: -; cdr3_nt: TGTGCCAGCAGCTTGGAGGCAGACGGAGCTTCTCGTGGCTACACCTTC; cdr3_aa: CASSLEADGASRGYTF
clone_size: once; j_call: TRBJ2-2; v_call: TRBV25-1; d_call: -; cdr3_nt: TGTGCCAGCTCCGGGAACCGGAGGGACACCGGGGAGCTGTTTTTT; cdr3_aa: CASSGNRRDTGELFF
clone_size: -; j_call: TRBJ1-5; v_call: TRBV5-1; d_call: -; cdr3_nt: TGCGCCAGCAGCTTAGGACAGAATCAGCCCCAGCATTTT; cdr3_aa: CASSLGQNQPQHF
clone_size: -; j_call: TRBJ1-2; v_call: TRBV6-5; d_call: TRBD1; cdr3_nt: TGTGCCAGCAGCCATCCGGACAGGGGCTATGGCTACACCTTC; cdr3_aa: CASSHPDRGYGYTF
clone_size: -; j_call: TRBJ2-1; v_call: TRBV13; d_call: -; cdr3_nt: TGTGCCAGCAGCTTAGGTCGTCGGGACTCCCTGAATGAGCAGTTCTTC; cdr3_aa: CASSLGRRDSLNEQFF
clone_size: -; j_call: TRBJ2-1; v_call: TRBV6-5; d_call: -; cdr3_nt: TGTGCCAGCAGGAGACTCCGAAAGGGGTGGCAGTTCTTC; cdr3_aa: CASRRLRKGWQFF
clone_size: once; j_call: TRBJ1-5; v_call: TRBV6-5; d_call: -; cdr3_nt: TGTGCCAGCAGACCGACAGCCACTTTCAATCAGCCCCAGCATTTT; cdr3_aa: CASRPTATFNQPQHF
clone_size: -; j_call: TRBJ2-1; v_call: TRBV7-9; d_call: -; cdr3_nt: TGTGCCAGCAGCGGATACTCAGGGGTCCCAAGCTCCTACAATGAGCAGTTCTTC; cdr3_aa: CASSGYSGVPSSYNEQFF
clone_size: -; j_call: TRBJ1-1; v_call: TRBV6-1; d_call: TRBD1; cdr3_nt: TGTGCCAGCAGTGACGACAGGGGCCAGAACACTGAAGCTTTCTTT; cdr3_aa: CASSDDRGQNTEAFF